The following is a TCR beta chain sequence with its context. The target antigen is unknown. One end of the junction is discordant with germline, which a read error may explain. These data originate in a study of T cell repertoires in cytomegalovirus infection. Study summary: Public signatures in TCR beta pointed to CMV infection and matching HLA type. Whole-study results and caveats: HLA-C-restricted CMV clonotypes gave the most frequent clonotype in two of eight donors. Carriers of CMV plus the relevant HLA were identified by cumulative public TCR beta family frequency.

TCRdb re-analysed the reads in MiXCR, keeping a single row per CDR3 protein. The data contain 400,000 or so distinct CDR3 sequences, roughly 30% of them singletons. This CDR3 comprises 13 residues. The V gene's germline CDR1 is SGHAT and CDR2 FQDESV (reference sequence). Sequencing used PBMCs. This clonotype was obtained from a human donor in good health (CMV status not recorded). Some clones in this sample may be carry-over from other donors' samples. V usage is TRBV11-1 and J usage is TRBJ2-2; D perhaps matches TRBD2 (6 bases). CDR3: CAAHGGFTVELFF. As DNA, the CDR3 is TGTGCCGCCCATGGAGGGTTCACCGTGGAGCTGTTTTTT.